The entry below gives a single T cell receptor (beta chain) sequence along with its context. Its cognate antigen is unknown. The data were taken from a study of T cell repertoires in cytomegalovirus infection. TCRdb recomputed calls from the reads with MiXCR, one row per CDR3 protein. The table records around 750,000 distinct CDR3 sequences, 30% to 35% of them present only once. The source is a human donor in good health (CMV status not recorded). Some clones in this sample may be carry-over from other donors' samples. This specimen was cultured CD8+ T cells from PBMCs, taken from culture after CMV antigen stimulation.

CDR3 residues: CASSSERTGRFYEQYV. For the CDR3, the DNA is TGTGCCAGCAGTTCGGAACGCACAGGGAGATTTTACGAGCAGTACGTC. V usage is TRBV6-1 and J usage is TRBJ2-7; possible D gene TRBD1, 6 bases. V was pared by 5 bases and J by 4 bases, with 21 bases between. The germline V gene encodes CDR1 MNHNS and CDR2 SASEGT. This CDR3 is 16 amino acids long.